This TCR beta chain was retrieved from a study of blood T cell repertoires in COVID-19. Across the study: The samples span acute and convalescent COVID-19 from the United States, Italy and Spain.

The germline V gene has CDR1 SGHNT and CDR2 YENEEA. The CDR3 extends over 13 amino acids. V lost 5 bases and J lost 8; bases outside the gene matches: 5. Under the authors' procedure: Nucleated cell counts were estimated from reference gene primer amplification. TCRdb's table, derived via immunoSEQ multiplex PCR, lists solely in-frame clones and lacks some. V and J calls and clone size are as listed in that table; D and trimming were resolved from the DNA. This sample carries more than 120,000 clones, over 80% of them seen once, and the ten largest clones take nearly 0.95%. Sequencing input: peripheral blood. The source of this sequence is a woman in her 50s with acute or convalescent COVID-19. This chain links TRBV11-3 with TRBJ1-4, with TRBD1 matching over 7 bases. CDR3 nucleotides: TGTGCCAGCAGCCGGGACAGAGAGGAAAAACTGTTTTTT. It codes for CASSRDREEKLFF.